Listed below are T cell receptor beta chains from one sample, sequenced in a study of cytomegalovirus exposure and HLA in healthy donors. Clones were sequenced by immunoSEQ multiplex PCR, and TCRdb holds only the in-frame ones, with some missing. This table has roughly 200,000 clones, approximately 79% appearing once. Sequencing was carried out using PBMCs. These receptors originate from a woman in her thirties or forties in good health and CMV-seronegative. Both conserved end residues are part of each CDR3. The D gene is left open where the match is weak. Some rows have no size entry. The others give once, few or many, or a class for an expanded clone.

clone_size	v_call	d_call	j_call	cdr3_nt	cdr3_aa
-	TRBV28	-	TRBJ1-4	TGTGCCAGCAGTTCGCTTGGGGGGGATGAAAAACTGTTTTTT	CASSSLGGDEKLFF
few	TRBV19	-	TRBJ1-5	TGTGCCAGTAGTCTACCCAATTTCAATCAGCCCCAGCATTTT	CASSLPNFNQPQHF
-	TRBV5-1	TRBD2	TRBJ2-1	TGCGCCAGCGCCAGTCCCGGCCTAGGTAGCGGGAGCAATGAGCAGTTCTTC	CASASPGLGSGSNEQFF
-	TRBV28	TRBD1	TRBJ2-7	TGTGCCATACGACAGGGTCATGGCGAGCAGTACTTC	CAIRQGHGEQYF
-	TRBV7-6	-	TRBJ1-1	TGTGCCAGCAGTCCCGTCGAGGCCTCCCGGGCTGAAGCTTTCTTT	CASSPVEASRAEAFF
-	TRBV6-1	TRBD2	TRBJ2-1	TGTGCCAGCCCCCAGGGCGGGGGGTTTTACAATGAGCAGTTCTTC	CASPQGGGFYNEQFF
-	TRBV9	-	TRBJ2-1	TGTGCCAGCAGCCATCAGGGAAGTGAGCAGTTCTTC	CASSHQGSEQFF
-	TRBV5-4	-	TRBJ2-3	TGTGCCAGCAGCTTGCAGACTCCCATCTTAGATACGCAGTATTTT	CASSLQTPILDTQYF
once	TRBV5-1	-	TRBJ1-2	TGCGCCAGCAGCTTGGAAGGGGCACAGGGCTACACCTTC	CASSLEGAQGYTF
-	TRBV6-6	-	TRBJ2-1	TGTGCCAGCAGTTACCCTGGAGGGTACAATGAGCAGTTCTTC	CASSYPGGYNEQFF
-	TRBV5-8	TRBD1	TRBJ1-5	TGTGCCAGCAGCGGCGGGACAGGGCCAAGGGCCCAGCATTTT	CASSGGTGPRAQHF
-	TRBV5-1	-	TRBJ2-5	TGCGCCAGCAGCGCAAACAGGGGGGGAGAGACCCAGTACTTC	CASSANRGGETQYF
few	TRBV5-4	-	TRBJ2-5	TGTGCCAGCAGCCCCCCTATTAACCAAGAGACCCAGTACTTC	CASSPPINQETQYF
few	TRBV5-1	-	TRBJ1-5	TGCGCCAGCAGCTTGGGGGGCAAAACTCAGCCCCAGCATTTT	CASSLGGKTQPQHF
-	TRBV27	-	TRBJ1-3	TGTGCCAGCAGTTTAAGGGGTGGAAACACCATATATTTT	CASSLRGGNTIYF